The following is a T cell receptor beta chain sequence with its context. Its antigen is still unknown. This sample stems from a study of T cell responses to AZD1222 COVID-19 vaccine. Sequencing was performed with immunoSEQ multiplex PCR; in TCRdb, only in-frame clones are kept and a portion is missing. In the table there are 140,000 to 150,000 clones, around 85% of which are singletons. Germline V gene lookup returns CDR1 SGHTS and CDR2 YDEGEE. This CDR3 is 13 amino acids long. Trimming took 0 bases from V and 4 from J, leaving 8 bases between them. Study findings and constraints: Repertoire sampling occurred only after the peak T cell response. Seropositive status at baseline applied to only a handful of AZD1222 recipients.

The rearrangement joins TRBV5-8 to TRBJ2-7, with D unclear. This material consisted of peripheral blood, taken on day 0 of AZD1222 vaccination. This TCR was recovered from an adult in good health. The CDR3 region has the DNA TGTGCCAGCAGCTTGGAAGCCGTATACGAGCAGTACTTC. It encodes CASSLEAVYEQYF.